The rows below give T cell receptor beta chains drawn from one sample of a study of blood T cell repertoires in COVID-19. Assay: immunoSEQ multiplex PCR; the TCRdb copy retains only in-frame clones and omits some. The sample includes around 130,000 clones, around 86% of them seen just once. The sequencing input was peripheral blood. The receptors here all came from a human donor in a cohort sampled during active COVID-19. Both conserved end residues are part of each CDR3. Fields, in order: CDR3 DNA, CDR3 protein, clone size, V gene, D gene, J gene. A D gene is named only where the DNA matches it firmly. Size is omitted from some rows. Given values are once, few, many or a class for expanded clones.

CDR3 DNA: TGTGCCAGTAGTATAGATGAGGGGGTGAACACTGAAGCTTTCTTT
CDR3 protein: CASSIDEGVNTEAFF
clone size: few
V gene: TRBV19
D gene: -
J gene: TRBJ1-1

CDR3 DNA: TGTGCCAGCAGCTCGGGACTAGCGGGGGGCCGCGAGCAGTTCTTC
CDR3 protein: CASSSGLAGGREQFF
clone size: -
V gene: TRBV11-2
D gene: TRBD2
J gene: TRBJ2-1

CDR3 DNA: TGTGCCAGCAGTTTAGGCGGGGTTAGAGATGGCTACACCTTC
CDR3 protein: CASSLGGVRDGYTF
clone size: -
V gene: TRBV27
D gene: -
J gene: TRBJ1-2

CDR3 DNA: TGTGCCAGCAGCCTCGACAGTAAAGGCACTGAAGCTTTCTTT
CDR3 protein: CASSLDSKGTEAFF
clone size: once
V gene: TRBV9
D gene: -
J gene: TRBJ1-1

CDR3 DNA: TGTGCCAGCAGGCGAGGGCCTCGGGAGACCCAGTACTTC
CDR3 protein: CASRRGPRETQYF
clone size: -
V gene: TRBV2
D gene: -
J gene: TRBJ2-5

CDR3 DNA: TGTGCCAGTAGCAACGTGCCTTTCACAGGAGCCTATAGCAATCAGCCCCAGCATTTT
CDR3 protein: CASSNVPFTGAYSNQPQHF
clone size: few
V gene: TRBV19
D gene: -
J gene: TRBJ1-5

CDR3 DNA: TGTGCCACCAGTGAGCGCCCCGGACTAGGTCCAGATACGCAGTATTTT
CDR3 protein: CATSERPGLGPDTQYF
clone size: -
V gene: TRBV24-1
D gene: TRBD2
J gene: TRBJ2-3

CDR3 DNA: TGCAGTGCTAGTACCGGGACAGGGATGGGGGGCTACACCTTC
CDR3 protein: CSASTGTGMGGYTF
clone size: once
V gene: TRBV20-1
D gene: TRBD1
J gene: TRBJ1-2

CDR3 DNA: TGTGCCAGCAGTGAAAGGAGCGGGGGAGAGACCCAGTACTTC
CDR3 protein: CASSERSGGETQYF
clone size: once
V gene: TRBV6-1
D gene: TRBD2
J gene: TRBJ2-5

CDR3 DNA: TGTGCCAGTAGGACCTTAGCGGGAGGGAAAGAGACCCAGTACTTC
CDR3 protein: CASRTLAGGKETQYF
clone size: -
V gene: TRBV19
D gene: TRBD2
J gene: TRBJ2-5

CDR3 DNA: TGTGCCAGCAGTGAAGCGGAGGGTAGCAATCAGCCCCAGCATTTT
CDR3 protein: CASSEAEGSNQPQHF
clone size: -
V gene: TRBV6-1
D gene: -
J gene: TRBJ1-5

CDR3 DNA: TGTGCCAGCAGTGTTGGTCGTTTTAGCGGGGGACCTTCCTACAATGAGCAGTTCTTC
CDR3 protein: CASSVGRFSGGPSYNEQFF
clone size: -
V gene: TRBV6-4
D gene: TRBD2
J gene: TRBJ2-1

CDR3 DNA: TGTGCCAGCAGGCCTTCCTCATCTCTAGCGGAAGAGACCCAGTACTTC
CDR3 protein: CASRPSSSLAEETQYF
clone size: -
V gene: TRBV27
D gene: TRBD2
J gene: TRBJ2-5

CDR3 DNA: TGTGCCAGCAGCTCAGAGGACAGGGGAGCCAAAAACATTCAGTACTTC
CDR3 protein: CASSSEDRGAKNIQYF
clone size: -
V gene: TRBV16
D gene: TRBD1
J gene: TRBJ2-4

CDR3 DNA: TGTGCCAGCAGTTTACGTGGGCCCTACAATGAGCAGTTCTTC
CDR3 protein: CASSLRGPYNEQFF
clone size: -
V gene: TRBV27
D gene: -
J gene: TRBJ2-1

CDR3 DNA: TGTGCCAGCAGCTTAGCAGGACAGGGGAACAATGAGCAGTTCTTC
CDR3 protein: CASSLAGQGNNEQFF
clone size: -
V gene: TRBV7-2
D gene: TRBD1
J gene: TRBJ2-1

CDR3 DNA: TGTGCCAGCAGCTTGGGGCAGTTTCGCGAGCAGTACTTC
CDR3 protein: CASSLGQFREQYF
clone size: many
V gene: TRBV5-4
D gene: -
J gene: TRBJ2-7

CDR3 DNA: TGTGCCAGCAGTTACCAGGGACAGGTGGGCTACACCTTC
CDR3 protein: CASSYQGQVGYTF
clone size: medium-sized
V gene: TRBV6-5
D gene: TRBD1
J gene: TRBJ1-2

CDR3 DNA: TGTGCCAGCAGCTTAACGGCAGGGGTTCATGAGCAGTTCTTC
CDR3 protein: CASSLTAGVHEQFF
clone size: -
V gene: TRBV7-3
D gene: -
J gene: TRBJ2-1

CDR3 DNA: TGTGCCAGTAGTATCCCGGGACAGGGACCCTACGAGCAGTACTTC
CDR3 protein: CASSIPGQGPYEQYF
clone size: few
V gene: TRBV19
D gene: TRBD1
J gene: TRBJ2-7

CDR3 DNA: TGCGCCAGCAGCCAAAGACAGCCCCATGGTTACAATGAGCAGTTCTTC
CDR3 protein: CASSQRQPHGYNEQFF
clone size: -
V gene: TRBV4-1
D gene: -
J gene: TRBJ2-1

CDR3 DNA: TGCGCCAGCAGCCGGTACGGCGGGGAAACCGGGGAGCTGTTTTTT
CDR3 protein: CASSRYGGETGELFF
clone size: once
V gene: TRBV5-1
D gene: -
J gene: TRBJ2-2

CDR3 DNA: TGTGCCAGCAGTCTCCCAGACAGGGACAATCAGCCCCAGCATTTT
CDR3 protein: CASSLPDRDNQPQHF
clone size: -
V gene: TRBV28
D gene: TRBD1
J gene: TRBJ1-5

CDR3 DNA: TGTGCCAGCAGCCAACACACAGATACGCAGTATTTT
CDR3 protein: CASSQHTDTQYF
clone size: once
V gene: TRBV3-1/TRBV3-2
D gene: -
J gene: TRBJ2-3

CDR3 DNA: TGTGCCAGCAGTTTCGAGGCCGGGATGAAGAACACTGAAGCTTTCTTT
CDR3 protein: CASSFEAGMKNTEAFF
clone size: -
V gene: TRBV27
D gene: -
J gene: TRBJ1-1

CDR3 DNA: TGTGCCAGCAGCCCATTTCCGGCGAGGGATAATTCACCCCTCCACTTT
CDR3 protein: CASSPFPARDNSPLHF
clone size: -
V gene: TRBV27
D gene: -
J gene: TRBJ1-6

CDR3 DNA: TGCAGCGTTGGTGTGGACAGTTACACTGAAGCTTTCTTT
CDR3 protein: CSVGVDSYTEAFF
clone size: -
V gene: TRBV29-1
D gene: -
J gene: TRBJ1-1

CDR3 DNA: TGTGCCAGCAGGACTAGCGGGGGTACAGATACGCAGTATTTT
CDR3 protein: CASRTSGGTDTQYF
clone size: few
V gene: TRBV27
D gene: TRBD2
J gene: TRBJ2-3

CDR3 DNA: TGTGCCAGCAGTACTCCCGCGGGGTGGGAAGGAAACACCATATATTTT
CDR3 protein: CASSTPAGWEGNTIYF
clone size: -
V gene: TRBV28
D gene: -
J gene: TRBJ1-3

CDR3 DNA: TGTGCCAGCAGTTTAGGGGACTTAGGAAGAGCCGGAAACACCATATATTTT
CDR3 protein: CASSLGDLGRAGNTIYF
clone size: -
V gene: TRBV28
D gene: -
J gene: TRBJ1-3

CDR3 DNA: TGTGCCAGCAGCAAACCCAGCGGGAGTAAGACCAATGAGCAGTTCTTC
CDR3 protein: CASSKPSGSKTNEQFF
clone size: -
V gene: TRBV21-1
D gene: -
J gene: TRBJ2-1

CDR3 DNA: TGTGCCAGCAGCGCCCGACCCAGACAGGGTCCTCACCATTACGGGACTAGCGGGATTGAGCAGTTCTTC
CDR3 protein: CASSARPRQGPHHYGTSGIEQFF
clone size: -
V gene: TRBV21-1
D gene: -
J gene: TRBJ2-1

CDR3 DNA: TGTGCCAGCAGTCAGGGAGGGGACACTGAAGCTTTCTTT
CDR3 protein: CASSQGGDTEAFF
clone size: -
V gene: TRBV2
D gene: -
J gene: TRBJ1-1

CDR3 DNA: TGTGCCAGTAGTATCCCCGGGAGGGCCATAGATACGCAGTATTTT
CDR3 protein: CASSIPGRAIDTQYF
clone size: -
V gene: TRBV19
D gene: TRBD2
J gene: TRBJ2-3

CDR3 DNA: TGTGCCAGCAGTCAACAGGGGGCAGTTCAAGGCACTGAAGCTTTCTTT
CDR3 protein: CASSQQGAVQGTEAFF
clone size: -
V gene: TRBV28
D gene: TRBD1
J gene: TRBJ1-1

CDR3 DNA: TGTGCCAGCAGTTCCCTAAAATTGAACACTGAAGCTTTCTTT
CDR3 protein: CASSSLKLNTEAFF
clone size: once
V gene: TRBV11-2
D gene: -
J gene: TRBJ1-1

CDR3 DNA: TGTGCCAGCTCGCCGGGGGGGGCCCAGGGGCCCCAGCATTTT
CDR3 protein: CASSPGGAQGPQHF
clone size: -
V gene: TRBV18
D gene: -
J gene: TRBJ1-5

CDR3 DNA: TGTGCCAGCAGCTCAGAAAGCGGGGGGGTCTCCTACAATGAGCAGTTCTTC
CDR3 protein: CASSSESGGVSYNEQFF
clone size: -
V gene: TRBV7-6
D gene: TRBD2
J gene: TRBJ2-1

CDR3 DNA: TGTGCCAGCAGCAAAGGTGAGGGACAGGGGGCTAACTATGGCTACACCTTC
CDR3 protein: CASSKGEGQGANYGYTF
clone size: -
V gene: TRBV21-1
D gene: -
J gene: TRBJ1-2

CDR3 DNA: TGTGCCAGCAGCTTCGGGCGGGGTGGGCACAATGAGCAGTTCTTC
CDR3 protein: CASSFGRGGHNEQFF
clone size: -
V gene: TRBV7-8
D gene: -
J gene: TRBJ2-1

CDR3 DNA: TGTGCCAGCAGCGAGGACACCCTGTACGAGCAGTACTTC
CDR3 protein: CASSEDTLYEQYF
clone size: -
V gene: TRBV7-8
D gene: -
J gene: TRBJ2-7